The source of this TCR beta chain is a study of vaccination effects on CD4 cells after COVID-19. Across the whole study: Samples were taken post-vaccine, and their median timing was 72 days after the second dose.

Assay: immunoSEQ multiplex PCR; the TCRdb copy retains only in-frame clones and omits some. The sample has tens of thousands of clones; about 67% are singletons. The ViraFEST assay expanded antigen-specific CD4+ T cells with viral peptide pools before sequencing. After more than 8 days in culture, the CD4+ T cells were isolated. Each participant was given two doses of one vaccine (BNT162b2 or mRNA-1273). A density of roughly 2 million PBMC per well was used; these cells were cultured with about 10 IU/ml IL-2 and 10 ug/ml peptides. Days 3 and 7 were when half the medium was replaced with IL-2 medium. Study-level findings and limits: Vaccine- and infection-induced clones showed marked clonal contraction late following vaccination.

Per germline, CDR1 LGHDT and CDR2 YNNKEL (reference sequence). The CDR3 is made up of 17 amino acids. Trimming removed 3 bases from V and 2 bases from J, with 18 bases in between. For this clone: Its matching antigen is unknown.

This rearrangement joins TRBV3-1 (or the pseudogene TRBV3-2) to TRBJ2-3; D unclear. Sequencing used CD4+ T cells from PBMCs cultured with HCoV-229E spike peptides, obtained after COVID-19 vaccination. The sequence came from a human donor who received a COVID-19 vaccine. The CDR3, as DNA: TGTGCCAGCAGCCATGCAATTGGTGTCTCCCTCACAGATACGCAGTATTTT. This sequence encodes CASSHAIGVSLTDTQYF.